These 14 T cell receptor beta chains originate from one sample sequenced in a study of neoadjuvant anti-PD-1 for oral cavity cancer. Sequencing used immunoSEQ multiplex PCR; TCRdb keeps in-frame clones, though not all of them. The repertoire includes about 81,000 clones, 84% of them detected once, and about 3.4% sits in the top ten. The specimen comprised PBMCs, sampled before nivolumab (anti-PD-1) treatment. These receptors were obtained from a person aged 35-80 years with oral cavity squamous cell carcinoma.

This clone showed up just once. The rearrangement uses TRBV10-1 and TRBJ1-1; TRBD1 matches 8 bases. Germline V gives CDR1 WNHNN, CDR2 SYGVQD (reference sequence). The CDR3 extends over 14 amino acids. Unmatched junction bases numbered 6, after V lost 2 bases and J lost 7 bases. This CDR3 is CASSENQDRVEAFF. The CDR3 DNA sequence: TGCGCCAGCAGTGAGAACCAGGACAGGGTTGAAGCTTTCTTT.

For this clone: A junction end diverges from the germline sequence, so it may reflect a read error. The V gene is TRBV20-1, the J gene TRBJ1-4; D ambiguous. The germline CDR1 and CDR2 sequences are DFQATT and SNEGSKA (reference sequence). The CDR3 is made up of 10 amino acids. Written as DNA, the CDR3 is TGCAGTGCTAGACAGGAAGAACTCTTTTTT. Translated: CSARQEELFF.

The chain joins TRBV6-5 to TRBJ2-1; no clear D. The CDR3 length is 15 residues. V was pared by 0 bases and J by 5 bases, with 11 bases between. From germline, CDR1 is MNHEY and CDR2 SVGAGI. CDR3 residues: CASSYSPGPNNEQFF. CDR3 nucleotide sequence: TGTGCCAGCAGTTACTCTCCAGGCCCGAACAATGAGCAGTTCTTC.

This chain uses TRBV10-3 with TRBJ1-2; 7 positions match TRBD1. This CDR3 has 13 residues. The V gene's germline CDR1 is ENHRY and CDR2 SYGVKD. J was trimmed by 8 bases and V by 0 bases; bases with no gene match: 3. In nucleotides, the CDR3 is TGTGCCATCAGTGAGTCGACGGACAGGGGCTACACCTTC. Protein sequence: CAISESTDRGYTF.

The chain links TRBV25-1 to TRBJ2-3, with 10 bases that match TRBD1. The CDR3 contains 17 residues. Trimming at V came to 0 bases and at J to 2 bases, leaving 5 bases not matched to a gene. Germline CDR1 MGHDK, CDR2 SYGVNS. For the CDR3, the DNA is TGTGCCAGCAGTGAATACCTGACAGGGGGCTCCACAGATACGCAGTATTTT. Translated, it gives CASSEYLTGGSTDTQYF.

The rearrangement links TRBV18 to TRBJ1-1, with D perhaps matching TRBD1 (5 bases). The CDR3 consists of 15 residues. Germline CDR1 reads KGHSH; CDR2 reads LQKENI. Trimming stripped 6 bases from V and 1 base from J, with 15 bases between. The CDR3 reads CASSQLDRGNTEAFF. CDR3 in DNA: TGTGCCAGCTCCCAGCTCGACAGAGGGAACACTGAAGCTTTCTTT.

This clone has more than one count but fewer than ten. The CDR3 DNA sequence: TGCGCCAGCAGCCGCCTACTGGGGGAGACCCAGTACTTC. Translated, it gives CASSRLLGETQYF. This chain uses TRBV4-1 with TRBJ2-5; no definite D call. The CDR3 consists of 13 residues. Germline CDR1 is MGHRA and CDR2 is YSYEKL. V shed 4 bases and J shed 5 bases, with 11 bases lying between them.

The chain joins TRBV30 to TRBJ2-7; 10 bases are shared with TRBD1. Germline CDR1 is GTSNPN and CDR2 is SVGIG (reference sequence). V shed 4 bases and J 0 bases; nucleotides not matched to a gene: 9. The CDR3 consists of 16 residues. The CDR3 here is CAWNPLRTGGSYEQYF. The CDR3 bases are TGTGCCTGGAACCCCCTCAGGACAGGGGGCTCCTACGAGCAGTACTTC.

Note on this clone: At one end the junction does not follow the germline gene, possibly because of a read error. The chain uses TRBV5-1 and TRBJ1-1; no reliable D call. From germline, CDR1 is SGHRS and CDR2 YFSETQ. CDR3 length: 10 residues. The CDR3 DNA reads as TGCGCCAGCAGCTTGGTCCAGCAACTCTTT. Its protein product is CASSLVQQLF.

This sequence joins TRBV5-6 and TRBJ1-4; 8 nucleotides agree with TRBD1. The ends lost 2 bases at V and 2 bases at J; junction bases unmatched: 5. CDR1 and CDR2 from the germline V gene are SGHDT and YYEEEE. The CDR3 totals 16 residues. In nucleotides, the CDR3 is TGTGCCAGCAGCTTCCAACAGGGGGGGACTAATGAAAAACTGTTTTTT. Protein product: CASSFQQGGTNEKLFF.

This clone was counted only a few times. The chain uses TRBV27 and TRBJ2-7, with 14 bases lining up with TRBD2. There are 16 residues in the CDR3. The trim removed 5 bases at V and 6 bases at J, leaving 9 bases unmatched. Per the germline V gene, CDR1 is MNHEY and CDR2 is SMNVEV (reference sequence). CDR3 protein: CASSLGLAGGLREQYF. The CDR3 DNA is TGTGCCAGCAGTCTAGGACTAGCGGGAGGTCTACGCGAGCAGTACTTC.

Turning to this clone: This same CDR3 is encoded by further DNA sequences in the sample. This chain connects TRBV7-9 to TRBJ2-2; 7 positions agree with TRBD1. After removal of 1 base from V and 3 bases from J, the junction contained 2 bases not matched to a gene. Germline V gene sequence: CDR1 SEHNR, CDR2 FQNEAQ (reference sequence). The CDR3 runs to 15 residues. DNA for the CDR3: TGTGCCAGCAGCTTAGGACAGGGTGACACCGGGGAGCTGTTTTTT. Translated: CASSLGQGDTGELFF.

As for this clone: The germline gene is not matched at one end of the junction; a read error may be the cause. The chain uses TRBV7-7 and TRBJ2-3; TRBD1 matches at 7 bases. The CDR3 consists of 17 residues. The germline V gene has CDR1 SSHAT and CDR2 FNYEAQ (reference sequence). Written as DNA, the CDR3 is TGTGCTAGCAGCGAAACCCCACCGGGACAGATCACAGATACGCAGTATTTT. Amino acids: CASSETPPGQITDTQYF.

This clone was observed a few times. The chain employs TRBV5-1 and TRBJ2-2; D is possibly TRBD1 (6 bases). Deletions cut 1 base from V and 4 bases from J, with 14 bases between. The CDR3 sequence is 16 residues long. Germline CDR1 and CDR2: SGHRS and YFSETQ. The CDR3 loop is CASSLMGQGTTGELFF. CDR3 DNA sequence: TGCGCCAGCAGCTTGATGGGGCAGGGGACCACCGGGGAGCTGTTTTTT.